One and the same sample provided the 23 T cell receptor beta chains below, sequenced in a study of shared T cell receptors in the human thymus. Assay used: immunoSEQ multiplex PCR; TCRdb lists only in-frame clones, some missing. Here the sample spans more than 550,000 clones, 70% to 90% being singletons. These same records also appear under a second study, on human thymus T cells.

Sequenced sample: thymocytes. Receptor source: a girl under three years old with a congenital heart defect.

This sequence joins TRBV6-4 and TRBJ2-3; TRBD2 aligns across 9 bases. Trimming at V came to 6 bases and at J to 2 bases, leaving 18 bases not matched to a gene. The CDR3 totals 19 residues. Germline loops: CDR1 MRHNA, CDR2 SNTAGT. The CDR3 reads CASSEGFNRGGAHTDTQYF. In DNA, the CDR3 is TGTGCCAGCAGCGAAGGATTTAATCGCGGGGGGGCCCACACAGATACGCAGTATTTT.

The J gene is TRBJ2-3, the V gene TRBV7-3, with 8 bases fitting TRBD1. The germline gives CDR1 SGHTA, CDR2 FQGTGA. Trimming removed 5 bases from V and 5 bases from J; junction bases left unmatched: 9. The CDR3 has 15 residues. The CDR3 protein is CASSPTTGEKDTQYF. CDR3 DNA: TGTGCCAGCAGCCCCACGACAGGGGAAAAAGATACGCAGTATTTT.

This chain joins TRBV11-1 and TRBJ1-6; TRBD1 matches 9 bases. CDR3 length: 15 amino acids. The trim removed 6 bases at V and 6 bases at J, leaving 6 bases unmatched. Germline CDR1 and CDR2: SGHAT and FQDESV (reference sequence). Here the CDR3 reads CASRAGQGVNSPLHF. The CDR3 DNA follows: TGTGCCAGCAGAGCGGGACAGGGCGTTAATTCACCCCTCCACTTT.

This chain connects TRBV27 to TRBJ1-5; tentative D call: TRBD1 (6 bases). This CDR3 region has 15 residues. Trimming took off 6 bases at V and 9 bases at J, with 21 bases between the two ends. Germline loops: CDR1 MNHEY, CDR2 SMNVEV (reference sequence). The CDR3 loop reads CASRFTGPPWSPQHF. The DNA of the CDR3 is TGTGCCAGCAGATTTACAGGGCCACCGTGGTCGCCCCAGCATTTT.

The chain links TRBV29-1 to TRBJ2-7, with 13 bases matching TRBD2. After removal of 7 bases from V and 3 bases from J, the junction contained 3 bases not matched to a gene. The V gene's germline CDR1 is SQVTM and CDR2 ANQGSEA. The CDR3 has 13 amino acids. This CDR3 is CSAGTSGIYEQYF. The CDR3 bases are TGCAGCGCCGGGACTAGCGGGATCTACGAGCAGTACTTC.

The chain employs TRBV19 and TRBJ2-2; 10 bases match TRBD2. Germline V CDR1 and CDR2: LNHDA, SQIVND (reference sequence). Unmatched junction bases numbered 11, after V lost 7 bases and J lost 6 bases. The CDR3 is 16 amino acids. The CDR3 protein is CASTSGETSGSGELFF. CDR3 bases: TGTGCCAGTACCTCAGGGGAGACTAGCGGGTCCGGGGAGCTGTTTTTT.

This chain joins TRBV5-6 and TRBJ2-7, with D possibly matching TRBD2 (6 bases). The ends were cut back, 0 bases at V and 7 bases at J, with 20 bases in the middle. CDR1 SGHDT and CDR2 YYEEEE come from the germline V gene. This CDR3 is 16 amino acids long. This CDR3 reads CASSLGVYRTRGEQYF. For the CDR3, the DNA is TGTGCCAGCAGCTTGGGTGTTTACCGGACCCGGGGGGAGCAGTACTTC. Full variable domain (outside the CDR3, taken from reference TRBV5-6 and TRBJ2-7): DAGVTQSPTHLIKTRGQQVTLRCSPKSGHDTVSWYQQALGQGPQFIFQYYEEEERQRGNFPDRFSGHQFPNYSSELNVNALLLGDSALYLCASSLGVYRTRGEQYFGPGTRLTVT.

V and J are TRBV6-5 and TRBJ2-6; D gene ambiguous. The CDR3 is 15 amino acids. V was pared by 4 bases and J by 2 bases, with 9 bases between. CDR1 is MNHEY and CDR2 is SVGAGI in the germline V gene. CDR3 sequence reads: CASSSGLPGANVLTF. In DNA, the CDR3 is TGTGCCAGCAGTTCGGGTCTCCCTGGGGCCAACGTCCTGACTTTC.

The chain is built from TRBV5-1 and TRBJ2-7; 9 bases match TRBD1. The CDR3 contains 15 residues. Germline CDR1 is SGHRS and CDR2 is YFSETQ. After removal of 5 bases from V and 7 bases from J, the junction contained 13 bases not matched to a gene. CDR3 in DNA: TGCGCCAGCAGTACCGGGACAGGGCCCTCGGGTGAGCAGTACTTC. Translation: CASSTGTGPSGEQYF.

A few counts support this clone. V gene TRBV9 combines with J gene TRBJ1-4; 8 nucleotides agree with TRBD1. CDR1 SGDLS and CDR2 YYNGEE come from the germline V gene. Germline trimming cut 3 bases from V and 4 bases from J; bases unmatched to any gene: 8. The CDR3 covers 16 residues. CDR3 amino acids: CASSATQGQVNEKLFF. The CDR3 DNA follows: TGTGCCAGCAGCGCTACCCAGGGACAGGTTAATGAAAAACTGTTTTTT.

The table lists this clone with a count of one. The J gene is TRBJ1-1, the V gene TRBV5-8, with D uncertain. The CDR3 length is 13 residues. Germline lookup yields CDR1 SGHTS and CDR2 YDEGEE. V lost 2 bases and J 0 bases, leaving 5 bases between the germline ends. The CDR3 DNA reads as TGTGCCAGCAGCTTCGAGGTGAACACTGAAGCTTTCTTT. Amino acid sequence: CASSFEVNTEAFF. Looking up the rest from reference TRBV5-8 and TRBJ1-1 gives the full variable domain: EAGVTQSPTHLIKTRGQQATLRCSPISGHTSVYWYQQALGLGLQFLLWYDEGEERNRGNFPPRFSGRQFPNYSSELNVNALELEDSALYLCASSFEVNTEAFFGQGTRLTVV.

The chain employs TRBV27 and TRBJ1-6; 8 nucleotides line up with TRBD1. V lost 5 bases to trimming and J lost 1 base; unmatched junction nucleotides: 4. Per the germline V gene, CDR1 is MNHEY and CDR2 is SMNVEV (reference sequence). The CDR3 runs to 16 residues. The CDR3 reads CASSQRQGSYNSPLHF. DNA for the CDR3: TGTGCCAGCAGTCAACGACAGGGGTCCTATAATTCACCCCTCCACTTT.

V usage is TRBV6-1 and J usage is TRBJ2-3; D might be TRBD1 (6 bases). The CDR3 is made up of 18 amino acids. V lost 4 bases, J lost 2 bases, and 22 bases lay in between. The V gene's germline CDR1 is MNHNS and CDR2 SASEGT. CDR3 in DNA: TGTGCCAGCAGTGGGGCCGACCTACAGGGAGAACTCACAGATACGCAGTATTTT. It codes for CASSGADLQGELTDTQYF.

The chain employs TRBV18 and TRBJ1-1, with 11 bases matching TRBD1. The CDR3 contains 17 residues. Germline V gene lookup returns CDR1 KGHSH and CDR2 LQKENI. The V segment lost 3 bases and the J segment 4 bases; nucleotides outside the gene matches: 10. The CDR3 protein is CASSPLEYGTGGTEAFF. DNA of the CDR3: TGTGCCAGCTCACCGTTAGAATACGGGACAGGGGGCACTGAAGCTTTCTTT.

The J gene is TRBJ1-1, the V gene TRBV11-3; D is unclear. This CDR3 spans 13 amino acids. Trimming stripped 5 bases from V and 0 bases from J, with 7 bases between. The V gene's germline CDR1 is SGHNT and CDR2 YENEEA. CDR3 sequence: CASSQQLNTEAFF. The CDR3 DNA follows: TGTGCCAGCAGCCAACAGCTGAACACTGAAGCTTTCTTT.

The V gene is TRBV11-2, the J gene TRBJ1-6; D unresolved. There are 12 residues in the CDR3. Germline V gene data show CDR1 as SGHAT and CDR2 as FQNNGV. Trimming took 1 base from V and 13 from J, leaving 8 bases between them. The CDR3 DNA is TGTGCCAGCAGCTTAGTGAGGCAGCCCCTCCACTTT. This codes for CASSLVRQPLHF.

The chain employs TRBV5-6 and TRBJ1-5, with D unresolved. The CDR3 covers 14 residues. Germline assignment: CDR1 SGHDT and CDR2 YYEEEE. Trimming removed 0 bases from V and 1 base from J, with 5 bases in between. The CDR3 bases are TGTGCCAGCAGCTTGGTTATGAGCAATCAGCCCCAGCATTTT. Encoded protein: CASSLVMSNQPQHF.

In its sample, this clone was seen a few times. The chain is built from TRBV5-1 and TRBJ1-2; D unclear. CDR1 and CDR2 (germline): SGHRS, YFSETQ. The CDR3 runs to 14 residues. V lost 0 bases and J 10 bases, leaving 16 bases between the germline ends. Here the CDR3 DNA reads TGCGCCAGCAGCTTGGCCACTCCTCGGGGATTCTACACCTTC. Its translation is CASSLATPRGFYTF.

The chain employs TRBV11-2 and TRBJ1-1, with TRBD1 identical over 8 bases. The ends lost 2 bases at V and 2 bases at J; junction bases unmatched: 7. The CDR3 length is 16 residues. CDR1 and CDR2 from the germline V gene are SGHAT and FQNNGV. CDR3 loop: CASSLPQQGGNTEAFF. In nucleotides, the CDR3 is TGTGCCAGCAGCTTACCTCAACAGGGGGGAAACACTGAAGCTTTCTTT.

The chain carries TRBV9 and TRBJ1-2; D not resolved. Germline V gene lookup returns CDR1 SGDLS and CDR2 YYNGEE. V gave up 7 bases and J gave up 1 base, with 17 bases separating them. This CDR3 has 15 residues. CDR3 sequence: CASRKSGGLNYGYTF. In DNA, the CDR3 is TGTGCCAGCCGAAAGTCGGGAGGGCTTAACTATGGCTACACCTTC.

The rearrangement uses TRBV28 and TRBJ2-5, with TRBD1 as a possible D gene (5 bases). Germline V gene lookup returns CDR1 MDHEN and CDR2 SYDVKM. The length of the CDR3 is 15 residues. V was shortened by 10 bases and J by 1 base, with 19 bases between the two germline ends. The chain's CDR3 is CATDQGRTIQETQYF. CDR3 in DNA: TGTGCCACAGACCAGGGTCGGACGATCCAAGAGACCCAGTACTTC. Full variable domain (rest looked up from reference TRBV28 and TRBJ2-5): DVKVTQSSRYLVKRTGEKVFLECVQDMDHENMFWYRQDPGLGLRLIYFSYDVKMKEKGDIPEGYSVSREKKERFSLILESASTNQTSMYLCATDQGRTIQETQYFGPGTRLLVL.

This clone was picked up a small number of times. The CDR3 protein is CASSIGSALSGRTDTQYF. CDR3 nucleotides: TGTGCCAGTAGTATAGGTTCAGCCCTTAGCGGGAGAACAGATACGCAGTATTTT. This chain links TRBV19 with TRBJ2-3; 9 bases line up with TRBD2. CDR3 length: 18 amino acids. From germline, CDR1 is LNHDA and CDR2 SQIVND (reference sequence). V shed 1 base and J 3 bases; nucleotides not matched to a gene: 11.

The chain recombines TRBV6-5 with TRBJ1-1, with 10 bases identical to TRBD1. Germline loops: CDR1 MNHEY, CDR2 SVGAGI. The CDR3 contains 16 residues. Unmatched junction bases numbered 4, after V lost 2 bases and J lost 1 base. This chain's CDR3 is CASSYRQGARNTEAFF. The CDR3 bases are TGTGCCAGCAGTTACCGACAGGGGGCGCGGAACACTGAAGCTTTCTTT.